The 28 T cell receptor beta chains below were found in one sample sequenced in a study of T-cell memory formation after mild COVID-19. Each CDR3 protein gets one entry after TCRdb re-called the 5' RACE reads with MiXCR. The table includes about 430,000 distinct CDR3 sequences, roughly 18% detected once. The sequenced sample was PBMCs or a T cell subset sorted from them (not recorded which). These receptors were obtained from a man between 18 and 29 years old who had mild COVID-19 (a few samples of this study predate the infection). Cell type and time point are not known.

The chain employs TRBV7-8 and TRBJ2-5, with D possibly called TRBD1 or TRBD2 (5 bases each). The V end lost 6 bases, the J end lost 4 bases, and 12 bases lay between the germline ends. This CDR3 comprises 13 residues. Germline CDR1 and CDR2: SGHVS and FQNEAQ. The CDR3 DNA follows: TGTGCCAGCAGACAGAGGGGTGGAGAGACCCAGTACTTC. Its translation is CASRQRGGETQYF.

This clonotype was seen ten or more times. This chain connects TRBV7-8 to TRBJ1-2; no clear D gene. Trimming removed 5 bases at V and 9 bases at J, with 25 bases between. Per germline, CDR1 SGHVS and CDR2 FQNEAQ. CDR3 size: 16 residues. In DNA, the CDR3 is TGTGCCAGCAGCCTACGCGGGGTGCGTGCCCAGTTGAGCTACACCTTC. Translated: CASSLRGVRAQLSYTF.

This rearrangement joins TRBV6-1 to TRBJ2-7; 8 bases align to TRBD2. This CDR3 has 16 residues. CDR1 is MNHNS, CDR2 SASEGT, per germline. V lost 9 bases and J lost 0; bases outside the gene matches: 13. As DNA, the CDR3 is TGTGCCAGAAGTCTCGGGGGGGCCCTTAGCTCCTACGAGCAGTACGTC. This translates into CARSLGGALSSYEQYV.

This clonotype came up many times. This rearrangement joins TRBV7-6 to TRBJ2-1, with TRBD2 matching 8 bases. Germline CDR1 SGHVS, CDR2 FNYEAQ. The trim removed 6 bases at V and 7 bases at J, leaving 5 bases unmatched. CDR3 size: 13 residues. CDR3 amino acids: CASRLAASNEQFF. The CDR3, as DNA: TGTGCCAGCAGACTAGCGGCTTCAAATGAGCAGTTCTTC. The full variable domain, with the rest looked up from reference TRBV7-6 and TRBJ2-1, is GAGVSQSPRYKVTKRGQDVALRCDPISGHVSLYWYRQALGQGPEFLTYFNYEAQQDKSGLPNDRFSAERPEGSISTLTIQRTEQRDSAMYRCASRLAASNEQFFGPGTRLTVL.

CDR3 loop: CASSPSWGETQYF. The CDR3 DNA reads TGTGCCAGCAGTCCCTCGTGGGGGGAGACCCAGTACTTC. The V and J genes are TRBV12-3 or TRBV12-4 and TRBJ2-5; D assignment may be TRBD1 or TRBD2 (5 bases each). Trimming pared 5 bases from V and 5 bases from J, leaving 12 bases between. This CDR3 contains 13 residues.

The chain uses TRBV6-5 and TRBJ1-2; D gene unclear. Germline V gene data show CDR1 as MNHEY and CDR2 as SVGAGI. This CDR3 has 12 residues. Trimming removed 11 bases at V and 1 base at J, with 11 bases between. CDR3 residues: CAVSEYNYGYTF. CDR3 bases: TGTGCCGTTTCGGAGTATAACTATGGCTACACCTTC.

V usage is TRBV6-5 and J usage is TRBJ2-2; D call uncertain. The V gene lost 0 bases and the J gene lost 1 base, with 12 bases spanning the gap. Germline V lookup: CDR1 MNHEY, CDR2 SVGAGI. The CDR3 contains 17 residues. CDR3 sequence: CASSYSSGMVNTGELFF. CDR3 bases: TGTGCCAGCAGTTACTCGTCGGGTATGGTGAACACCGGGGAGCTGTTTTTT.

CDR3 DNA: TGTGCCAGCAGATTTAGCGGGGAACCCACAGATACGCAGTATTTT. It codes for CASRFSGEPTDTQYF. This chain uses TRBV12-3 or TRBV12-4 with TRBJ2-3, with 8 positions matching TRBD2. CDR3 length: 15 amino acids. The V gene end was trimmed by 6 bases and the J gene end by 2 bases; junction bases not matched to a gene: 7.

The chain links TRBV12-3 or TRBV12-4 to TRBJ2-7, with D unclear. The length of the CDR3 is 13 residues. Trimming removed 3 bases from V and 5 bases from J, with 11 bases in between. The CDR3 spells CASSFQTKHEQYF. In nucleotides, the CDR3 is TGTGCCAGCAGTTTTCAGACAAAGCACGAGCAGTACTTC.

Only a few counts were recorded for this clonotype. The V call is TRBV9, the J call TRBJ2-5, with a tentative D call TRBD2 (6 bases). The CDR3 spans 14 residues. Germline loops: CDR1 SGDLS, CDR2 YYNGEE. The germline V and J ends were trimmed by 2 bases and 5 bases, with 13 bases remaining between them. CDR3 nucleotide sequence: TGTGCCAGCAGCGTGATGGAGGGCCGGGAGACCCAGTACTTC. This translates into CASSVMEGRETQYF.

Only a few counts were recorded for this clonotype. In DNA form, the CDR3 reads TGTGCCAGCAGCCAAACCGGGGAGACCCAGTACTTC. This gives the protein CASSQTGETQYF. This sequence joins TRBV3-1 and TRBJ2-5; D gene uncertain. Trimming shortened V by 2 bases and J by 5 bases, and 6 bases separated the two germline ends. The CDR3 spans 12 residues. Germline V gene data show CDR1 as LGHDT and CDR2 as YNNKEL (reference sequence).

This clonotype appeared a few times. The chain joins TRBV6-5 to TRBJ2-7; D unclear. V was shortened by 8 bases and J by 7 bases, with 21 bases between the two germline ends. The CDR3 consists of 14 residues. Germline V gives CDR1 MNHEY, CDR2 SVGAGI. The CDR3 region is CASGSGSPGVEQYF. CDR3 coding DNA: TGTGCCAGCGGCTCGGGCTCACCCGGAGTTGAGCAGTACTTC.

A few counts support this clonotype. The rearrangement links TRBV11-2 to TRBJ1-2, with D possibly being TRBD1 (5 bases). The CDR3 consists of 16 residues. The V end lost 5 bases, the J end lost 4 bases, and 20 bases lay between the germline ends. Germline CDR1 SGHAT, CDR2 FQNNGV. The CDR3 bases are TGTGCCAGCAGCATCCTACCCGCGGGTGGGGGCTATGGCTACACCTTC. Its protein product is CASSILPAGGGYGYTF.

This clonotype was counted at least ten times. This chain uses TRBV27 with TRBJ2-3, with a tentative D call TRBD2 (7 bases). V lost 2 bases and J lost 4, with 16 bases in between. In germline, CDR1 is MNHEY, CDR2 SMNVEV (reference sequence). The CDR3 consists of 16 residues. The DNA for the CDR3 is TGTGCCAGCAGTTTAGGCCTTCGGGGGGCGGCAGATACGCAGTATTTT. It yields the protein CASSLGLRGAADTQYF.

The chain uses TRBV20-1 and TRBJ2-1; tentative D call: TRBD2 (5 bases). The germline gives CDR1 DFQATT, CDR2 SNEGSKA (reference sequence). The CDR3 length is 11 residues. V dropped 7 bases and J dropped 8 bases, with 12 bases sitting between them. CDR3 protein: CSGGDGDEQFF. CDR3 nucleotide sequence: TGCAGTGGGGGAGACGGCGATGAGCAGTTCTTC.

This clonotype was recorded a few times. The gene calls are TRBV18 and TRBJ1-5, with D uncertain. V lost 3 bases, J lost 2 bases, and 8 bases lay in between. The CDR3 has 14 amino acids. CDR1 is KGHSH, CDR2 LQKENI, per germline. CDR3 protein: CASSPVEGNQPQHF. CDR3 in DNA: TGTGCCAGCTCACCGGTCGAGGGCAATCAGCCCCAGCATTTT.

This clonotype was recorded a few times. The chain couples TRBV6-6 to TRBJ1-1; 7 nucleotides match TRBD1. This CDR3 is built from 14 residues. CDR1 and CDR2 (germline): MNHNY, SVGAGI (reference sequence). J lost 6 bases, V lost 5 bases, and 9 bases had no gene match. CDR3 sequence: CASSQDRVQAEAFF. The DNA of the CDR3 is TGTGCCAGCAGTCAAGACAGGGTACAGGCTGAAGCTTTCTTT.

The CDR3 sequence is CASSQDLVTGIWETQYF. CDR3 nucleotide sequence: TGTGCCAGCAGCCAAGATCTTGTGACGGGGATTTGGGAGACCCAGTACTTC. The rearrangement joins TRBV4-2 to TRBJ2-5; tentative D call: TRBD2 (5 bases). Trimming cost V 0 bases and J 5 bases, with 19 bases left between them. This CDR3 is 17 amino acids long. Germline CDR1 and CDR2: LGHNA and YNFKEQ.

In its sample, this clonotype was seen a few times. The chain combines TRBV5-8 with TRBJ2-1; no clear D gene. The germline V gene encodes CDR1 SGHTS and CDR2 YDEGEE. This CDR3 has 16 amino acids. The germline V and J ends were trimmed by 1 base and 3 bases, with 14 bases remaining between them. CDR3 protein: CASSLFSGRVYNEQFF. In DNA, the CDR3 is TGTGCCAGCAGCTTGTTTTCCGGGCGCGTCTACAATGAGCAGTTCTTC.

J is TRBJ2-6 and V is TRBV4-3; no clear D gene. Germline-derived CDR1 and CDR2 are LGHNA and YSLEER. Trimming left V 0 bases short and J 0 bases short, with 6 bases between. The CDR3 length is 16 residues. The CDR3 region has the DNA TGCGCCAGCAGCCAAGAGGAAGGCTCTGGGGCCAACGTCCTGACTTTC. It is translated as CASSQEEGSGANVLTF.

The CDR3 bases are TGCAGTGCTAGAGATGATTTGGGGGCCGGGAAGAATGAGCAGTTCTTC. It is translated as CSARDDLGAGKNEQFF. This chain uses TRBV20-1 with TRBJ2-1, with D perhaps TRBD1 (6 bases). Trimming stripped 0 bases from V and 7 bases from J, with 19 bases between. CDR1 DFQATT and CDR2 SNEGSKA come from the germline V gene (reference sequence). This CDR3 contains 16 residues.

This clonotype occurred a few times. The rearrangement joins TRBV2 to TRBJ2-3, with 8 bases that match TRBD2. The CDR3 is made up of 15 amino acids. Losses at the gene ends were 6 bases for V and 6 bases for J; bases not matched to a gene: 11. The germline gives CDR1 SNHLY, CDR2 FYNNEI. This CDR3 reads CASRPSPGGHDTQYF. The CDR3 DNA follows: TGTGCCAGCAGGCCCTCTCCGGGGGGGCATGATACGCAGTATTTT. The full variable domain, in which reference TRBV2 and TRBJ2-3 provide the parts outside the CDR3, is EPEVTQTPSHQVTQMGQEVILRCVPISNHLYFYWYRQILGQKVEFLVSFYNNEISEKSEIFDDQFSVERPDGSNFTLKIRSTKLEDSAMYFCASRPSPGGHDTQYFGPGTRLTVL.

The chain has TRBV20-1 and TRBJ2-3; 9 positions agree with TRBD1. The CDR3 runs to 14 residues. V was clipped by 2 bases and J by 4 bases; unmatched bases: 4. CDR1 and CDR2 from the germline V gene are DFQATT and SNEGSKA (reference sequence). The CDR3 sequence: CSARFGQGSDTQYF. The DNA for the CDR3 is TGCAGTGCTAGATTCGGACAGGGGTCAGATACGCAGTATTTT.

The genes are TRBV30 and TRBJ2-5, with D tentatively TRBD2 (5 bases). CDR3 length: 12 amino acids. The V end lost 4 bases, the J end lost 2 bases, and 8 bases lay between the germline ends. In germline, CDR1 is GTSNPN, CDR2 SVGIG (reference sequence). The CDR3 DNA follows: TGTGCCTGGAAAGCGGTACAAGAGACCCAGTACTTC. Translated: CAWKAVQETQYF. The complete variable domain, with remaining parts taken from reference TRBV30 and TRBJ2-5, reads SQTIHQWPATLVQPVGSPLSLECTVEGTSNPNLYWYRQAAGRGLQLLFYSVGIGQISSEVPQNLSASRPQDRQFILSSKKLLLSDSGFYLCAWKAVQETQYFGPGTRLLVL.

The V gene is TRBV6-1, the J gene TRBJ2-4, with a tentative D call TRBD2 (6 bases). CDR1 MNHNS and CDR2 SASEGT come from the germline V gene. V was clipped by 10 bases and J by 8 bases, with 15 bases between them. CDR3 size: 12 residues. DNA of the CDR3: TGTGCCACCCGGACCCCGGGAGACATTCAGTACTTC. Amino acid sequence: CATRTPGDIQYF.

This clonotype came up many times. CDR3 protein: CASSQVGRTRWDIQYF. Here the CDR3 DNA reads TGCGCCAGCAGCCAAGTGGGGCGGACTCGATGGGACATTCAGTACTTC. The V call is TRBV4-1, the J call TRBJ2-4; possibly TRBD1 or TRBD2 for D (5 bases each). V lost 1 base, J lost 8 bases, and 18 bases lay in between. CDR1 MGHRA and CDR2 YSYEKL come from the germline V gene. CDR3 size: 16 residues.

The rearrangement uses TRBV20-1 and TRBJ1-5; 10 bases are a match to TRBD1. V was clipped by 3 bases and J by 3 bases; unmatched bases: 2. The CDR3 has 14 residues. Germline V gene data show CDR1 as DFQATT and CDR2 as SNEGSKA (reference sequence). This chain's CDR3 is CSASDRGLNQPQHF. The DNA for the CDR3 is TGCAGTGCTAGTGACAGGGGGCTCAATCAGCCCCAGCATTTT.

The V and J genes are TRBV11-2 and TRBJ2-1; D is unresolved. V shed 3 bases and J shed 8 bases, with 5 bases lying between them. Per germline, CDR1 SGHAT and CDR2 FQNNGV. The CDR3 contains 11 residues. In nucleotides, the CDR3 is TGTGCCAGCAGCTTGGTCTATGAGCAGTTCTTC. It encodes CASSLVYEQFF.